Below, 27 T cell receptor beta chains from the same sample are listed, as sequenced in a study of early T cells in non-severe SARS-CoV-2 infection. TCRdb used MiXCR to reprocess the 5' RACE reads, holding one entry per CDR3 protein. The sample yields 95,000 to 110,000 distinct CDR3 sequences, around 10% seen once. Sequences were obtained from whole blood. These receptors all stem from an adult who was a healthcare worker with PCR-confirmed SARS-CoV-2 infection or an uninfected control (not recorded which).

This chain connects TRBV3-1 to TRBJ1-5; tentative D call: TRBD1 (6 bases). The germline V and J ends were trimmed by 0 bases and 1 base, with 7 bases remaining between them. This CDR3 has 15 amino acids. CDR1 LGHDT and CDR2 YNNKEL come from the germline V gene (reference sequence). The CDR3 is CASSQEGASNQPQHF. Here the CDR3 DNA reads TGTGCCAGCAGCCAAGAGGGGGCCAGCAATCAGCCCCAGCATTTT.

This clonotype was recorded a few times. The rearrangement joins TRBV4-1 to TRBJ2-5; either TRBD1 or TRBD2 may supply D (5 bases each). This CDR3 region has 15 residues. Trimming removed 3 bases at V and 5 bases at J, with 16 bases between. Germline lookup yields CDR1 MGHRA and CDR2 YSYEKL. CDR3 protein: CASSQLGLAGETQYF. The DNA of the CDR3 is TGCGCCAGCAGCCAGTTAGGGCTAGCAGGGGAGACCCAGTACTTC.

This clonotype has only a few counts. The chain has TRBV29-1 and TRBJ2-5; weak D call: TRBD1 (6 bases). CDR1 and CDR2 from the germline V gene are SQVTM and ANQGSEA. The CDR3 has 11 amino acids. Between the trimmed V and J ends, which lost 7 bases and 5 bases, there was a span of 11 bases. CDR3 sequence: CSANQGETQYF. The CDR3, as DNA: TGCAGCGCGAACCAGGGGGAGACCCAGTACTTC.

The gene calls are TRBV18 and TRBJ1-6; D is unclear. Germline CDR1 and CDR2: KGHSH and LQKENI. V was trimmed by 3 bases and J by 6 bases, leaving 6 bases between them. The CDR3 covers 13 residues. The CDR3 nucleotides read TGTGCCAGCTCACCGGGGATTAATTCACCCCTCCACTTT. Translation gives CASSPGINSPLHF.

This clonotype was detected ten times or more. The chain carries TRBV7-2 and TRBJ2-7; unclear D gene. The length of the CDR3 is 11 residues. The V gene lost 4 bases and the J gene lost 6 bases, with 7 bases spanning the gap. Germline lookup yields CDR1 SGHTA and CDR2 FQGNSA. The chain's CDR3 is CASSSKFEQYF. The CDR3 coding sequence is TGTGCCAGCAGCTCTAAGTTCGAGCAGTACTTC.

This clonotype appeared many times. CDR3 DNA sequence: TGTGCCAGCAGCTTAGAGGCCCGTGGCTACACCTTC. This translates into CASSLEARGYTF. V usage is TRBV7-9 and J usage is TRBJ1-2; D uncertain. Per germline, CDR1 SEHNR and CDR2 FQNEAQ (reference sequence). Trimming pared 1 base from V and 7 bases from J, leaving 7 bases between. The CDR3 runs to 12 residues.

This clonotype was seen only a few times. The genes are TRBV12-3 or TRBV12-4 and TRBJ1-1, with a possible D match to TRBD1 (6 bases). The CDR3 covers 13 residues. Trimming stripped 6 bases from V and 3 bases from J, with 11 bases between. The CDR3 coding sequence is TGTGCCAGCAGCCAGGACAGATACACTGAAGCTTTCTTT. Translated, it gives CASSQDRYTEAFF.

This clonotype was detected many times. The V call is TRBV6-6, the J call TRBJ1-5; 9 positions match TRBD1. The V and J ends lost 5 bases and 6 bases, in that order; junction bases with no gene match: 8. The germline V gene encodes CDR1 MNHNY and CDR2 SVGAGI (reference sequence). This CDR3 contains 15 residues. The CDR3 DNA follows: TGTGCCAGCAGTACAGCGGGACAGGGAAGTCAGCCCCAGCATTTT. As protein: CASSTAGQGSQPQHF.

This clonotype has at least ten counts. Written as DNA, the CDR3 is TGTGCCAGCAGCCTCGACGGTTATAATTCACCCCTCCACTTT. Protein sequence: CASSLDGYNSPLHF. The chain joins TRBV5-5 to TRBJ1-6; D not certain. Trimming removed 4 bases at V and 4 bases at J, with 9 bases between. This CDR3 region has 14 residues. Germline V CDR1 and CDR2: SGHKS, YYEKEE (reference sequence).

The J gene is TRBJ1-1, the V gene TRBV4-1, with D unclear. Trimming cost V 1 base and J 4 bases, with 19 bases left between them. The CDR3 contains 17 residues. CDR1 is MGHRA, CDR2 YSYEKL, per germline. CDR3 nucleotides: TGCGCCAGCAGCCAAGTAATGACAAATAAGGACGTCACTGAAGCTTTCTTT. Its protein product is CASSQVMTNKDVTEAFF.

CDR3 sequence: CAWGREGNEKLFF. CDR3 nucleotides: TGTGCCTGGGGTCGAGAGGGAAATGAAAAACTGTTTTTT. The chain uses TRBV30 and TRBJ1-4; the D is unclear. The CDR3 sequence is 13 residues long. The germline CDR1 and CDR2 sequences are GTSNPN and SVGIG (reference sequence). The ends were cut back, 5 bases at V and 5 bases at J, with 12 bases in the middle.

This clonotype has ten or more counts. The rearrangement joins TRBV10-3 to TRBJ1-1; TRBD1 might be the D (5 bases). The CDR3 has 13 amino acids. Between the trimmed V and J ends, which lost 2 bases and 7 bases, there was a span of 11 bases. Germline CDR1 is ENHRY and CDR2 is SYGVKD. CDR3 loop: CAISEKGSIEAFF. DNA for the CDR3: TGTGCCATCAGTGAGAAGGGGTCCATTGAAGCTTTCTTT.

In this sample, this clonotype turned up a few times. Here the CDR3 DNA reads TGTGCCAGCAGCTTAAGACAATTCACTGAAGCTTTCTTT. Translated: CASSLRQFTEAFF. The rearrangement joins TRBV5-6 to TRBJ1-1; D unresolved. Looked up from germline, CDR1 is SGHDT and CDR2 is YYEEEE. The CDR3 is 13 residues long. V gave up 2 bases and J gave up 4 bases, with 9 bases separating them.

This sequence joins TRBV27 and TRBJ2-3; D ambiguous. The CDR3 spans 14 residues. Germline lookup yields CDR1 MNHEY and CDR2 SMNVEV (reference sequence). V was shortened by 4 bases and J by 0 bases, with 8 bases between the two germline ends. As DNA, the CDR3 is TGTGCCAGCAGTTCCCGGGTTAGCACAGATACGCAGTATTTT. Translating it yields CASSSRVSTDTQYF.

This clonotype was picked up many times. The chain recombines TRBV20-1 with TRBJ2-3; 7 nucleotides match TRBD2. Trimming at V came to 3 bases and at J to 0 bases, leaving 0 bases not matched to a gene. In germline, CDR1 is DFQATT, CDR2 SNEGSKA (reference sequence). CDR3 size: 13 residues. The CDR3 DNA reads TGCAGTGCTAGGCGGGGGAGCACAGATACGCAGTATTTT. This translates into CSARRGSTDTQYF.

This clonotype was recorded a few times. This may arise from a read error, as a much more abundant clone is one base away. This rearrangement joins TRBV20-1 to TRBJ2-7; no firm D call. V was clipped by 3 bases and J by 1 base, with 7 bases between them. The CDR3 spans 12 residues. From germline, CDR1 is DFQATT and CDR2 SNEGSKA (reference sequence). The CDR3 coding sequence is TGCAGTGCTAGTGGCGGTTCCTACGAGCAGTACTTC. Protein product: CSASGGSYEQYF.

This clonotype was seen many times. The chain joins TRBV10-1 to TRBJ2-7, with D tentatively TRBD1 (6 bases). This CDR3 has 13 residues. Trimming left V 5 bases short and J 6 bases short, with 14 bases between. Germline V CDR1 and CDR2: WNHNN, SYGVQD (reference sequence). The CDR3 sequence: CASSYMDSSEQYF. As DNA, the CDR3 is TGCGCCAGCAGTTATATGGACAGCAGCGAGCAGTACTTC.

This clonotype came up a few times. The J gene is TRBJ1-5, the V gene TRBV6-7; possibly TRBD1 for D (5 bases). TRBV6-7 is treated as an ORF (open reading frame) with a function not yet certain. Trimming removed 2 bases at V and 1 base at J, with 12 bases between. This CDR3 is 16 amino acids long. CDR3 coding DNA: TGTGCCAGCAGTTACGTGAAGGGGTTAAGCAATCAGCCCCAGCATTTT. It encodes CASSYVKGLSNQPQHF.

This clonotype was observed at least ten times. The V and J genes are TRBV3-1 and TRBJ2-1; the D gene is possibly TRBD2 (6 bases). Looked up from germline, CDR1 is LGHDT and CDR2 is YNNKEL (reference sequence). This CDR3 is built from 13 residues. V was clipped by 4 bases and J by 9 bases, with 13 bases between them. The CDR3 DNA is TGTGCCAGCAGCCCGGGGGTGCGGGGTGAGCAGTTCTTC. It yields the protein CASSPGVRGEQFF.

This clonotype showed up many times. This chain links TRBV7-9 with TRBJ2-1; D is perhaps TRBD2 (5 bases). The ends were cut back, 6 bases at V and 0 bases at J, with 9 bases in the middle. CDR1 and CDR2 from the germline V gene are SEHNR and FQNEAQ (reference sequence). This CDR3 comprises 14 residues. The CDR3 sequence is CASRSGSSYNEQFF. The CDR3 nucleotides read TGTGCCAGCAGGAGCGGCAGCTCCTACAATGAGCAGTTCTTC.

The chain joins TRBV28 to TRBJ1-1; 7 nucleotides line up with TRBD1. The CDR3 runs to 13 residues. Germline CDR1 MDHEN, CDR2 SYDVKM. The ends lost 7 bases at V and 5 bases at J; junction bases unmatched: 7. CDR3 sequence reads: CASTSTGVTEAFF. In DNA form, the CDR3 reads TGTGCCAGCACCTCAACAGGGGTGACTGAAGCTTTCTTT.

The V and J genes are TRBV20-1 and TRBJ2-1; D uncertain. V lost 2 bases to trimming and J lost 6 bases, with 11 bases between them. From germline, CDR1 is DFQATT and CDR2 SNEGSKA (reference sequence). The CDR3 spans 13 residues. The CDR3 region is CSARRALTNEQFF. The CDR3 DNA sequence: TGCAGTGCTAGAAGGGCCCTTACCAATGAGCAGTTCTTC.

This clonotype occurred many times. The chain recombines TRBV5-6 with TRBJ2-1, with D hard to call. V was clipped by 3 bases and J by 8 bases, with 12 bases between them. The CDR3 loop spans 13 amino acids. Germline-derived CDR1 and CDR2 are SGHDT and YYEEEE. CDR3 in DNA: TGTGCCAGCAGCTCCCCTCACCTTTATGAGCAGTTCTTC. Translation: CASSSPHLYEQFF.

Worth noting for this clonotype: No DNA is shown, since the ends of the CDR3 on it are uncertain; the CDR3 is the one TCRdb lists. The chain joins TRBV5-6 to TRBJ2-3; the table's D call, TRBD2, was not checked against the DNA. The germline V gene encodes CDR1 SGHDT and CDR2 YYEEEE. Ends included, the CDR3 has 18 residues. CDR3: CASSWGPGTSGQGDTRYF.

The chain carries TRBV9 and TRBJ2-2; D might be TRBD2 (6 bases). Germline lookup yields CDR1 SGDLS and CDR2 YYNGEE. Trimming took off 0 bases at V and 8 bases at J, with 20 bases between the two ends. The CDR3 is made up of 17 amino acids. The CDR3: CASSVAPGLLEKGELFF. CDR3 nucleotide sequence: TGTGCCAGCAGCGTAGCACCGGGACTTCTCGAGAAAGGGGAGCTGTTTTTT. The variable domain in full, completed from reference TRBV9 and TRBJ2-2, reads DSGVTQTPKHLITATGQRVTLRCSPRSGDLSVYWYQQSLDQGLQFLIQYYNGEERAKGNILERFSAQQFPDLHSELNLSSLELGDSALYFCASSVAPGLLEKGELFFGEGSRLTVL.

This clonotype has at least ten counts. V and J are TRBV12-3 or TRBV12-4 and TRBJ2-7; 10 bases align to TRBD1. The trim removed 6 bases at V and 3 bases at J, leaving 5 bases unmatched. The CDR3 sequence is 14 residues long. CDR3 protein: CASRLGQGYYEQYF. CDR3 sequence (DNA): TGTGCCAGCAGATTGGGACAGGGGTACTACGAGCAGTACTTC.

This clonotype was seen at least ten times. V gene TRBV20-1 combines with J gene TRBJ2-3; D might be TRBD2 (5 bases). The V gene's germline CDR1 is DFQATT and CDR2 SNEGSKA (reference sequence). V lost 2 bases and J lost 1, with 13 bases in between. The CDR3 sequence is 15 residues long. In nucleotides, the CDR3 is TGCAGTGCTAGACGAGGGAATAGCGGCACAGATACGCAGTATTTT. This translates into CSARRGNSGTDTQYF.